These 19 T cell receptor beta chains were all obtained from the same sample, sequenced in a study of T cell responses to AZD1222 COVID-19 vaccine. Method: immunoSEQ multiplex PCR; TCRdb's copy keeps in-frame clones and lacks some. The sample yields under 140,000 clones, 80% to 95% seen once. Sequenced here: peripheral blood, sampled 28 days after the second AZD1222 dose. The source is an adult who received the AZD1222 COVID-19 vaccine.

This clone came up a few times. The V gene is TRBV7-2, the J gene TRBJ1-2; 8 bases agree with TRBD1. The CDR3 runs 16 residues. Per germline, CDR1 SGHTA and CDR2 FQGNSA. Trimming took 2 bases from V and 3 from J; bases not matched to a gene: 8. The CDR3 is CASSLPGQVDHYGYTF. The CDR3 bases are TGTGCCAGCAGCTTACCGGGACAGGTTGACCACTATGGCTACACCTTC.

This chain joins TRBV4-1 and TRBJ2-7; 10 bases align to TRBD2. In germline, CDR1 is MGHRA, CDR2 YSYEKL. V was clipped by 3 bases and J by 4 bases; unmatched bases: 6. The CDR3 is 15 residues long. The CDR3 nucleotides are TGCGCCAGCAGCCACCAGACTAGCGGGCAGTACGAGCAGTACTTC. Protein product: CASSHQTSGQYEQYF.

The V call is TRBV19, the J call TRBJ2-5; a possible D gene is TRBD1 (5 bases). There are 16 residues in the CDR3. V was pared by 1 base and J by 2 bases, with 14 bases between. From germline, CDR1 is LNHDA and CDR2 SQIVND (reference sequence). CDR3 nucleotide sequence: TGTGCCAGTAGTATAGCGGCAGGGATTGGGCAAGAGACCCAGTACTTC. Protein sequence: CASSIAAGIGQETQYF.

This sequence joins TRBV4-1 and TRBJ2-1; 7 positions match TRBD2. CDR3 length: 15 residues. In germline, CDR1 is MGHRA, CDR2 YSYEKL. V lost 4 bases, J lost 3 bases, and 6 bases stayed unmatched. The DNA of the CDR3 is TGCGCCAGCAGCCGGCTAGCGGAGATCTACAATGAGCAGTTCTTC. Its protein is CASSRLAEIYNEQFF.

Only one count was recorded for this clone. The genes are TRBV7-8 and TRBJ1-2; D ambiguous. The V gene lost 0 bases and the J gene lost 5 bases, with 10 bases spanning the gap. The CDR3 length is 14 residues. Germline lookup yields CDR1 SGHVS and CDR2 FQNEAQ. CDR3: CASSLAGEYYGYTF. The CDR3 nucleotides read TGTGCCAGCAGCTTAGCAGGAGAATATTATGGCTACACCTTC.

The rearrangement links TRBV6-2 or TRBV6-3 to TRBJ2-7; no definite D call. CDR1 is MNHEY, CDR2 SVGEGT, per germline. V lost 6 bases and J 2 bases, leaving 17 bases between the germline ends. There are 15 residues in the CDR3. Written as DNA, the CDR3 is TGTGCCAGCAGCCGGGCCGGTCGACAAGCCTACGAGCAGTACTTC. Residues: CASSRAGRQAYEQYF.

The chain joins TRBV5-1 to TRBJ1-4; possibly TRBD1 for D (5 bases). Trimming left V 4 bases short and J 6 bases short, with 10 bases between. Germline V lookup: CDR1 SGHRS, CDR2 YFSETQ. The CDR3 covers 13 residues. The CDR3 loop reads CASSRDGDEKLFF. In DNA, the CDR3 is TGCGCCAGCAGCAGGGACGGAGATGAAAAACTGTTTTTT.

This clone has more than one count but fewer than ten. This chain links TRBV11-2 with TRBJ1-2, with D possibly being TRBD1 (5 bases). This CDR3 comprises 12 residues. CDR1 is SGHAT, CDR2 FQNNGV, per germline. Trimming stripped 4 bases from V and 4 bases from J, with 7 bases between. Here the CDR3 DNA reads TGTGCCAGCAGCTGGGACGGCTATGGCTACACCTTC. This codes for CASSWDGYGYTF.

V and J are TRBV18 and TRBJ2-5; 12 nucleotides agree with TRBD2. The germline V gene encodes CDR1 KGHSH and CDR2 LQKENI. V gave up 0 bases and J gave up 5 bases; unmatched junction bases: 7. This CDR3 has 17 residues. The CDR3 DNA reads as TGTGCCAGCTCACCACCAGGACTAGCGGGAAGGGACGAGACCCAGTACTTC. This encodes CASSPPGLAGRDETQYF.

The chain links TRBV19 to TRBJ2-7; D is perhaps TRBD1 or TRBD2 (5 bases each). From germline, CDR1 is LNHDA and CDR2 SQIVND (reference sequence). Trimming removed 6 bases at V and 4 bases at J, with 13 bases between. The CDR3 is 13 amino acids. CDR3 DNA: TGTGCCAGTAGCGACCGGGGCCCATACGAGCAGTACTTC. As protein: CASSDRGPYEQYF.

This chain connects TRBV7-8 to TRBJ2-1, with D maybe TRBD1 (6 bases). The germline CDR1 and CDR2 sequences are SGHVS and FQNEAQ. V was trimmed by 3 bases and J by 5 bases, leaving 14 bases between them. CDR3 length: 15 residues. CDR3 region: CASSFGGLSDNEQFF. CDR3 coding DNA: TGTGCCAGCAGCTTTGGGGGCCTAAGTGACAATGAGCAGTTCTTC.

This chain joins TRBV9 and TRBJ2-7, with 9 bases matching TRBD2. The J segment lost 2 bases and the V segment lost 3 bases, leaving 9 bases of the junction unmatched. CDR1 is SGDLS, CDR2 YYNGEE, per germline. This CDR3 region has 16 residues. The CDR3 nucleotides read TGTGCCAGCAGCGCCCGTAGCGGGGGCCTAGCCTACGAGCAGTACTTC. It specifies CASSARSGGLAYEQYF.

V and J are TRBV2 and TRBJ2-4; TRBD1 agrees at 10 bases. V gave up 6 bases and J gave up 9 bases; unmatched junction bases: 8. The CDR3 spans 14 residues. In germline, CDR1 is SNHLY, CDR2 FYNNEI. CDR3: CASRTGGPLGIQYF. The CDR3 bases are TGTGCCAGCAGGACAGGGGGCCCGCTTGGCATTCAGTACTTC.

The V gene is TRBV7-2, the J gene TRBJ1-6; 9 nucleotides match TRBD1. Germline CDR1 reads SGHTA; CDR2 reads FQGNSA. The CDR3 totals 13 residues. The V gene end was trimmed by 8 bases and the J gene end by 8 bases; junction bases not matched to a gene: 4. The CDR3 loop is CASCRDRDSPLHF. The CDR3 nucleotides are TGTGCCAGCTGCCGGGACAGGGATTCACCCCTCCACTTT.

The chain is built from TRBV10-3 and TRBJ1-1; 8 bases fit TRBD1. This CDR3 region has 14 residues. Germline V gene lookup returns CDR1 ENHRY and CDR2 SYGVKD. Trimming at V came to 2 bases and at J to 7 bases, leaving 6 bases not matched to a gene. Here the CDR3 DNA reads TGTGCCATCAGTGAGCTGGACAGGGTGAGTGAAGCTTTCTTT. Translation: CAISELDRVSEAFF.

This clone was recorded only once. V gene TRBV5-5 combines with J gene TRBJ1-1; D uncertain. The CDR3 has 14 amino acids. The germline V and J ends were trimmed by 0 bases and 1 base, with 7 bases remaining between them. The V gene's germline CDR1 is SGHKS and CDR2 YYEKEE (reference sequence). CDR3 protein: CASSLGQQNTEAFF. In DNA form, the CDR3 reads TGTGCCAGCAGCTTGGGCCAGCAGAACACTGAAGCTTTCTTT. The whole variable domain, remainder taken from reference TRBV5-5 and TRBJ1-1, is DAGVTQSPTHLIKTRGQQVTLRCSPISGHKSVSWYQQVLGQGPQFIFQYYEKEERGRGNFPDRFSARQFPNYSSELNVNALLLGDSALYLCASSLGQQNTEAFFGQGTRLTVV.

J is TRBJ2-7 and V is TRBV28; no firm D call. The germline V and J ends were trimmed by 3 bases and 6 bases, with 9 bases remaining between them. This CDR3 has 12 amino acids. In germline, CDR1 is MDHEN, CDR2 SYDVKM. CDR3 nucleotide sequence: TGTGCCAGCAGTTTCCAGTGGGGCGAGCAGTACTTC. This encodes CASSFQWGEQYF.

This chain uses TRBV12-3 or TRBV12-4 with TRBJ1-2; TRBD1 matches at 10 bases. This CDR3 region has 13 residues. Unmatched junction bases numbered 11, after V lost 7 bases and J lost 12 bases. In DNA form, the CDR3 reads TGTGCCAGCACTTACACCTTAGACAGGGGGCACACCTTC. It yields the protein CASTYTLDRGHTF.

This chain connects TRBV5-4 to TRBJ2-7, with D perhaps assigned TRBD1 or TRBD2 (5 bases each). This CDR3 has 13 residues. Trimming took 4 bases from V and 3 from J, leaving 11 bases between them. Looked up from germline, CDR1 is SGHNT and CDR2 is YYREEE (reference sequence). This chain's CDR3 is CASSPGRYYEQYF. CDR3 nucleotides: TGTGCCAGCAGCCCGGGACGGTACTACGAGCAGTACTTC.